This T cell receptor (beta chain) was captured by sequencing in a study of OX40 agonist ivuxolimab in advanced cancers. As for the study in general: Three patients showed partial responses: one hepatocellular carcinoma and two cutaneous melanoma cases.

As to this clone: Its antigen is not known. Other DNA sequences in this sample translate to the same CDR3.

Blood sampling was done at baseline, cycle 4 day 1, and cycle 7 day 1. Regarding the study as a whole: The study did not work out the antigen specificity of the expanded peripheral T cells.

Unmatched junction bases numbered 4, after V lost 3 bases and J lost 2 bases. The V gene's germline CDR1 is MNHNS and CDR2 SASEGT. The CDR3 contains 15 residues. Profiled with immunoSEQ multiplex PCR; TCRdb holds only in-frame clones, not every one. The sample contains 25,000 to 40,000 clones, 80% to 85% of which appear only once. This sequence was found in an adult with an advanced solid tumor such as melanoma, head and neck, liver or kidney cancer. The sample was CD4+ or CD8+ T cells sorted from blood, taken in a trial of the OX40 agonist ivuxolimab. V usage is TRBV6-1 and J usage is TRBJ2-5; TRBD1 matches at 9 bases. CDR3 sequence reads: CASSDLTGGQETQYF. For the CDR3, the DNA is TGTGCCAGCAGTGACCTGACAGGGGGACAAGAGACCCAGTACTTC.